This TCR beta chain came from a study of T cell repertoires in cytomegalovirus infection (dated by TCRdb to 2018 to 2020). Study-level background: The peptide stimulations were aimed at well-studied HLA-B-restricted epitopes as well as recently identified HLA-C-restricted CMV epitopes, whose presentation resists viral immunomodulation. Donor HLA type was relevant to the analysis, because carriage of CMV infection together with the matching HLA type was indicated by public TCR beta signatures.

This clonotype was found a few times. It lacks a known antigen. Base qualities are not provided; no much larger clone lies one nucleotide away. The treatment or condition label for this specimen denotes: in vitro stimulation with specific CMV peptide epitopes to enrich CMV-specific T cells. Sequencing took place on an Illumina HiSeq 1500. TCRdb applied fastp at Q25 and MiXCR to the public reads, then kept only in-frame beta chains. Here each entry gathers all rows of one CDR3 protein and keeps the most common genes and DNA. Recorded for this sample are roughly 70,000 distinct CDR3 sequences; more than 20% of them occurred a single time. In total, the top ten clones hold roughly 63% of the sample. Spanning cysteine to phenylalanine, the CDR3 consists of 15 amino acids. The sequence is cut down to CDR3 DNA, 45 bases in frame from base 1. Per the germline V gene (reference sequence), DFQATT is the CDR1 and SNEGSKA is the CDR2. V drops 0 bases and J drops 0 bases, leaving 12 bases in between.

Paper-wide results and their limitations: In both this cohort and an independent cohort of some 370 donors, the cumulative frequency of public TCR beta family members distinguished carriers of CMV infection plus the relevant HLA type. In the ex vivo response, HLA-C-restricted CMV-specific TCR beta clonotypes were dominant, and in two of eight donors the single most frequent clonotype came from this HLA-C-restricted group.

This receptor was identified in a human donor in good health (CMV status not recorded). Some clones in this sample may be carry-over from other donors' samples. Material: CD8+ T cells from cultured PBMCs, obtained from culture after CMV antigen stimulation. The chain was built from TRBV20-1 and TRBJ2-7; no D gene call is confident. The DNA sequence follows: TGCAGTGCTAGAGATCTAGGTACGAACTCCTACGAGCAGTACTTC. This codes for CSARDLGTNSYEQYF.